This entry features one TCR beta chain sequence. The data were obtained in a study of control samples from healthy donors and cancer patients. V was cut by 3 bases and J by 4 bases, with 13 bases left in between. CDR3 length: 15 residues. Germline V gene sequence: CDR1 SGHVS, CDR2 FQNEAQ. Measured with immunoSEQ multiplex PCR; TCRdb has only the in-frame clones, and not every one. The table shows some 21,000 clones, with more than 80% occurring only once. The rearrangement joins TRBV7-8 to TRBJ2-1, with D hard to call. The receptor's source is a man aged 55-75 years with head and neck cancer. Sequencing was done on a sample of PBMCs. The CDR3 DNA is TGTGCCAGCAGCTTCGGAGTAGACGGGTACAATGAGCAGTTCTTC. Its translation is CASSFGVDGYNEQFF.